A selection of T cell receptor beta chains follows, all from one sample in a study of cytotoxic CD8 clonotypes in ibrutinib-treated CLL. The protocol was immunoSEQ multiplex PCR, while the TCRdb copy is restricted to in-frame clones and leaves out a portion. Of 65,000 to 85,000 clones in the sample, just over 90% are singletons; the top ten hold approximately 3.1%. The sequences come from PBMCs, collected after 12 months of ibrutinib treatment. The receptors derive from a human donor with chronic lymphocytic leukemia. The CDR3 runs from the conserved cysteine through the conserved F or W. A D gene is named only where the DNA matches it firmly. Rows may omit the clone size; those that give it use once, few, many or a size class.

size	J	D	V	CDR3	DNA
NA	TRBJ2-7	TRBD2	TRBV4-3	CASSQGLAGGPRYEQYF	TGCGCCAGCAGCCAGGGACTAGCGGGAGGGCCACGATACGAGCAGTACTTC
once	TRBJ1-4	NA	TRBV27	CASSRVRTAFEKLFF	TGTGCCAGTTCCAGAGTCAGGACAGCGTTCGAAAAACTGTTTTTT
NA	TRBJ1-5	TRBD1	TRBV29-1	CSVTGTGAQPQHF	TGCAGCGTAACCGGGACAGGGGCTCAGCCCCAGCATTTT
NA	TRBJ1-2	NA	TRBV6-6	CASSYGGALDYGYTF	TGTGCCAGCAGTTACGGGGGGGCTCTAGACTATGGCTACACCTTC
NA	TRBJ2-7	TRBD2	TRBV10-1	CASSARLASYEQYF	TGCGCCAGCAGTGCTAGACTAGCCTCCTACGAGCAGTACTTC
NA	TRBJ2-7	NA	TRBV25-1	CASSVGTGPRVYEQYF	TGTGCCAGCAGTGTGGGGACGGGCCCTAGGGTCTACGAGCAGTACTTC
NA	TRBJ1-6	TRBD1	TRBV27	CASSSTGDWDNSPLHF	TGTGCCAGCAGTTCCACAGGGGATTGGGATAATTCACCCCTCCACTTT
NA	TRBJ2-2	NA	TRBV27	CASSWVNGELFF	TGTGCCAGCAGCTGGGTTAACGGGGAGCTGTTTTTT
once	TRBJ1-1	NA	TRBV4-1	CASSPQKTVNTEAFF	TGCGCCAGCAGCCCCCAGAAAACAGTGAACACTGAAGCTTTCTTT
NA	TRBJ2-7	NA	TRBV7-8	CASSPLVSGEQYF	TGTGCCAGCAGCCCGTTGGTTAGTGGCGAGCAGTACTTC
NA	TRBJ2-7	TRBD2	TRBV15	CATSRDRTSATAEQYF	TGTGCCACCAGCAGAGATAGGACTAGCGCGACCGCCGAGCAGTACTTC
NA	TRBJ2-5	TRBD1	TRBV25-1	CASSATTGGEETQYF	TGTGCCAGCAGTGCTACGACAGGGGGGGAGGAGACCCAGTACTTC
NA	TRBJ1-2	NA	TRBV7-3	CASSSDTPTILANYGYTF	TGTGCCAGCAGCTCGGACACGCCGACCATATTAGCTAACTATGGCTACACCTTC
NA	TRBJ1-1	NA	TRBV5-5	CASSLDLLTEAFF	TGTGCCAGCAGCTTGGATTTGCTCACTGAAGCTTTCTTT
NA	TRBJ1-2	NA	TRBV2	CATQEGPVDGYTF	TGTGCCACCCAGGAGGGCCCAGTTGATGGCTACACCTTC
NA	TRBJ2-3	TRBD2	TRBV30	CAWGSGRPVTDTQYF	TGTGCCTGGGGCAGCGGGAGGCCCGTCACAGATACGCAGTATTTT
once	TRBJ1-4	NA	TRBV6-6	CASSKQGYGEKLFF	TGTGCCAGCAGCAAACAGGGATACGGTGAAAAACTGTTTTTT
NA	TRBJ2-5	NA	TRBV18	CASSPPSWTQYF	TGTGCCAGCTCACCACCGTCCTGGACCCAGTACTTC
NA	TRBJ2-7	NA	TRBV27	CASSLSTSSYEQYF	TGTGCCAGCAGTTTATCGACGTCTTCCTACGAGCAGTACTTC
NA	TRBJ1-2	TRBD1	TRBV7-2	CASSLAGQIDYGYTF	TGTGCCAGCAGCTTAGCGGGACAGATCGACTATGGCTACACCTTC